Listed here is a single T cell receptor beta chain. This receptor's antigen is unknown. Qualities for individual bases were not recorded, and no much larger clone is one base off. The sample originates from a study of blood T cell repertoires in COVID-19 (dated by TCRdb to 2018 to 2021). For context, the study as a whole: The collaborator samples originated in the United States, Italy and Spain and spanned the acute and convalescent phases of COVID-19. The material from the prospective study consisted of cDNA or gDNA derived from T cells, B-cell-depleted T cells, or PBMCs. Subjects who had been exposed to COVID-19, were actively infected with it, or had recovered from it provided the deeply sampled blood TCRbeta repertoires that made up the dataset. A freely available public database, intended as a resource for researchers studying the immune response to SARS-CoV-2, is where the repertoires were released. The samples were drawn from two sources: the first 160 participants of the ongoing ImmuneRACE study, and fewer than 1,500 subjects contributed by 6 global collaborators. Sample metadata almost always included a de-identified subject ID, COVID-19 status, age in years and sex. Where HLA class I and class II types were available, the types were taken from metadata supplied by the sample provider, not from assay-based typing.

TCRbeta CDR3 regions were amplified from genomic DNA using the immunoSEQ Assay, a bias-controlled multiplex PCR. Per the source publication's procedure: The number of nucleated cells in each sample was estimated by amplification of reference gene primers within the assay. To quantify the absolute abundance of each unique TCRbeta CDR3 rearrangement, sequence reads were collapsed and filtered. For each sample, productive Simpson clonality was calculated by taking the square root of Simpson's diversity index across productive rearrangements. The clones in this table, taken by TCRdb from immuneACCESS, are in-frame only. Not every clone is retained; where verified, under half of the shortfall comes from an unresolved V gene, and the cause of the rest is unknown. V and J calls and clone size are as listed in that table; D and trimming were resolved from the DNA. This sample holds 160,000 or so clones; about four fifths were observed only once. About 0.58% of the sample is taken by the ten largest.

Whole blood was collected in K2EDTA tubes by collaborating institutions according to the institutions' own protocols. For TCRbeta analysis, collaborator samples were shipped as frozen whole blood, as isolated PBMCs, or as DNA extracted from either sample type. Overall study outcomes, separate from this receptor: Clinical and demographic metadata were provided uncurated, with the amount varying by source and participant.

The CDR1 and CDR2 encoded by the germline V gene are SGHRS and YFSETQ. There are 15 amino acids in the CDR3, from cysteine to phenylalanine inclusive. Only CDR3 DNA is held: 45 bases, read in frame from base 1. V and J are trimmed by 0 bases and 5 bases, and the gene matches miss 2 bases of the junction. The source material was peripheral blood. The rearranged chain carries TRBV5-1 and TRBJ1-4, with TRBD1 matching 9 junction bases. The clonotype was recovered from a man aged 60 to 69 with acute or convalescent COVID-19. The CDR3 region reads CASSLVGTGNEKLFF. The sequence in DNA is TGCGCCAGCAGCTTGGTTGGGACAGGGAATGAAAAACTGTTTTTT.